The rows below give T cell receptor beta chains drawn from one sample of a study of cytomegalovirus exposure and HLA in healthy donors. Measured with immunoSEQ multiplex PCR; TCRdb has only the in-frame clones, and not every one. The sample consists of just under 250,000 clones, roughly 80% of them appearing once. Sequenced material: PBMCs. The receptors derive from a woman in her forties in good health and CMV-seropositive. CDR3s include the opening cysteine and the closing phenylalanine or tryptophan. The D gene is left open where the match is weak. Rows may omit the clone size; those that give it use once, few, many or a size class.

clone_size,d_call,j_call,cdr3_length,v_call,cdr3_aa,cdr3_nt
NA,NA,TRBJ1-4,14,TRBV19,CASRLTGAQEKLFF,TGTGCCAGTAGACTGACGGGTGCACAAGAAAAACTGTTTTTT
NA,TRBD1,TRBJ2-7,13,TRBV29-1,CSVSGTGIYEQYF,TGCAGCGTCTCCGGGACAGGGATCTACGAGCAGTACTTC
once,TRBD2,TRBJ2-1,15,TRBV6-5,CASSKTSGATNEQFF,TGTGCCAGCAGTAAAACTAGCGGGGCTACCAATGAGCAGTTCTTC
once,NA,TRBJ1-2,13,TRBV12-5,CASGLEVGGGYTF,TGTGCTAGTGGTTTGGAGGTCGGCGGTGGCTACACCTTC
NA,TRBD1,TRBJ1-1,15,TRBV7-3,CASSPGTALNTEAFF,TGTGCCAGCAGCCCCGGGACAGCTTTGAACACTGAAGCTTTCTTT
NA,TRBD1,TRBJ1-3,14,TRBV29-1,CSGEDRTSGNTIYF,TGCAGCGGAGAGGACAGGACCTCTGGAAACACCATATATTTT
NA,TRBD1,TRBJ1-2,14,TRBV10-3,CAIRPGTGNYGYTF,TGTGCCATCAGACCTGGGACAGGGAACTATGGCTACACCTTC
few,TRBD2,TRBJ2-1,16,TRBV11-2,CASSRLVSGRFREQFF,TGTGCCAGCAGCCGACTGGTTAGCGGGAGGTTCAGGGAGCAGTTCTTC
NA,NA,TRBJ1-1,15,TRBV7-6,CASSPPLQGDTEAFF,TGTGCCAGCAGCCCACCATTACAGGGTGACACTGAAGCTTTCTTT
NA,TRBD1,TRBJ1-6,16,TRBV7-2,CASSFGRQGRSSPLHF,TGTGCCAGCAGCTTCGGGAGACAGGGGAGGAGTTCACCCCTCCACTTT
NA,TRBD2,TRBJ2-1,16,TRBV2,CASTKDAGGPYNEQFF,TGTGCCAGCACCAAGGATGCGGGGGGTCCATACAATGAGCAGTTCTTC
NA,NA,TRBJ1-2,14,TRBV7-9,CASSTRQAFYGYTF,TGTGCCAGCAGCACTCGACAGGCCTTCTATGGCTACACCTTC
NA,TRBD1,TRBJ2-7,14,TRBV5-1,CASNRGQGTYEQYF,TGCGCCAGCAATCGCGGACAGGGGACCTACGAGCAGTACTTC
NA,NA,TRBJ1-1,14,TRBV5-1,CASSLAGTRTEAFF,TGCGCCAGCAGCTTGGCGGGAACGAGAACTGAAGCTTTCTTT
NA,TRBD1,TRBJ2-4,16,TRBV18,CASSLRQGYSENIQYF,TGTGCCAGCTCACTACGACAGGGGTATTCCGAAAACATTCAGTACTTC
NA,TRBD1,TRBJ1-2,16,TRBV2,CASSNWDRNYNYGYTF,TGTGCCAGCTCCAATTGGGACAGGAACTATAACTATGGCTACACCTTC
NA,NA,TRBJ2-3,12,TRBV9,CASSSGTYTQYF,TGTGCCAGCAGCTCCGGGACATATACGCAGTATTTT
NA,TRBD1,TRBJ1-4,17,TRBV9,CASSVADRDRGSEKLFF,TGTGCCAGCAGCGTCGCCGACCGGGACAGGGGGTCGGAGAAACTGTTTTTT
NA,NA,TRBJ2-1,14,TRBV11-3,CASSFSEDAHEQFF,TGTGCCAGCAGCTTTTCGGAGGATGCCCATGAGCAGTTCTTC
NA,TRBD2,TRBJ2-1,13,TRBV7-3,CASSVAGGNEQFF,TGTGCCAGCAGCGTAGCGGGGGGCAATGAGCAGTTCTTC
NA,TRBD1,TRBJ1-3,15,TRBV15,CATSRGGQGSHTIYF,TGTGCCACCAGCAGAGGGGGACAGGGGAGCCACACCATATATTTT
NA,TRBD2,TRBJ2-7,15,TRBV6-5,CASSPQRTSGNEQYF,TGTGCCAGCAGCCCCCAAAGGACTAGCGGGAACGAGCAGTACTTC
NA,NA,TRBJ1-1,13,TRBV30,CAWSYGGNTEAFF,TGTGCCTGGAGTTATGGAGGGAACACTGAAGCTTTCTTT
NA,NA,TRBJ1-2,19,TRBV1,CTSSQPPGTGLNSNYGYTF,TGCACCAGCAGCCAACCGCCGGGGACAGGGTTAAATTCTAACTATGGCTACACCTTC
NA,TRBD2,TRBJ2-5,15,TRBV5-4,CASSLEAGVQETQYF,TGTGCCAGCAGCTTAGAAGCGGGAGTACAAGAGACCCAGTACTTC
NA,NA,TRBJ1-2,15,TRBV7-2,CASSLEAADNYGYTF,TGTGCCAGCAGCTTAGAGGCGGCAGACAACTATGGCTACACCTTC
few,NA,TRBJ1-4,14,TRBV9,CASSVGGLNEKLFF,TGTGCCAGCAGCGTAGGGGGCTTAAATGAAAAACTGTTTTTT
NA,NA,TRBJ2-3,15,TRBV7-7,CASSPYRSVADTQYF,TGTGCCAGCAGCCCATACCGTAGTGTCGCAGATACGCAGTATTTT
NA,NA,TRBJ2-7,15,TRBV5-1,CASSSQVGPGDEQYF,TGCGCCAGCAGCTCACAGGTAGGGCCTGGCGACGAGCAGTACTTC
NA,TRBD1,TRBJ1-2,13,TRBV29-1,CSAEGQGDYGYTF,TGCAGCGCTGAGGGACAGGGGGACTATGGCTACACCTTC
NA,TRBD1,TRBJ1-5,14,TRBV7-9,CSSSGGQGNQPQHF,TGTTCCAGCAGCGGGGGACAGGGGAATCAGCCCCAGCATTTT
NA,NA,TRBJ2-3,15,TRBV4-2,CASSPRGLRADTQYF,TGTGCCAGCAGCCCCCGGGGACTCCGGGCAGATACGCAGTATTTT
NA,TRBD1,TRBJ1-4,14,TRBV18,CASSLDREREKLFF,TGTGCCAGCTCTCTGGACAGGGAGCGGGAAAAACTGTTTTTT
few,TRBD2,TRBJ2-1,17,TRBV30,CAWRVSGTSVSYNEQFF,TGTGCCTGGCGCGTTTCCGGGACTAGCGTAAGTTACAATGAGCAGTTCTTC
NA,TRBD1,TRBJ2-7,12,TRBV29-1,CSVGQGGNEQYF,TGCAGCGTCGGACAGGGTGGGAACGAGCAGTACTTC
NA,TRBD2,TRBJ2-7,17,TRBV11-3,CASSHTSGGDGSYEQYF,TGTGCCAGCAGCCATACTAGCGGGGGGGATGGGTCCTACGAGCAGTACTTC
NA,TRBD2,TRBJ2-2,15,TRBV6-6,CASSLAGLNTGELFF,TGTGCCAGCAGTTTAGCGGGTCTGAACACCGGGGAGCTGTTTTTT
NA,NA,TRBJ2-7,15,TRBV7-9,CASSLAVAVPREQYF,TGTGCCAGCAGCTTAGCAGTGGCGGTCCCCCGGGAGCAGTACTTC
NA,TRBD2,TRBJ2-5,16,TRBV6-5,CASSYQTSGREETQYF,TGTGCCAGCAGTTACCAGACTAGCGGGAGGGAAGAGACCCAGTACTTC
NA,NA,TRBJ2-2,17,TRBV5-4,CASSLAERRSSTGELFF,TGTGCCAGCAGCTTGGCCGAGCGGAGAAGCAGCACCGGGGAGCTGTTTTTT
NA,TRBD2,TRBJ2-3,16,TRBV7-2,CASSRTSGGDTDTQYF,TGTGCCAGCAGCCGGACTAGCGGGGGGGATACAGATACGCAGTATTTT
NA,TRBD1,TRBJ2-2,13,TRBV6-4,CASSSQGAGELFF,TGTGCCAGCAGTTCACAGGGGGCCGGGGAGCTGTTTTTT
NA,TRBD2,TRBJ2-7,15,TRBV5-1,CASSPGLEIYYEQYF,TGCGCCAGCAGCCCAGGACTAGAGATATACTACGAGCAGTACTTC
NA,NA,TRBJ2-7,14,TRBV2,CASRLTESSYEQYF,TGTGCCAGCAGGTTGACAGAAAGCTCCTACGAGCAGTACTTC
NA,NA,TRBJ1-2,17,TRBV30,CAWSVPPGRWGDYGYTF,TGTGCCTGGAGTGTACCTCCGGGTAGGTGGGGGGACTATGGCTACACCTTC
NA,TRBD1,TRBJ1-1,15,TRBV6-5,CASSTLRQGLTEAFF,TGTGCCAGCAGTACCCTCCGACAGGGGTTAACTGAAGCTTTCTTT
NA,NA,TRBJ1-1,13,TRBV19,CASRVQQNTEAFF,TGTGCCAGTAGAGTACAGCAGAACACTGAAGCTTTCTTT
NA,NA,TRBJ1-2,13,TRBV18,CASSPVPLEGYTF,TGTGCCAGCTCACCAGTTCCCCTTGAGGGCTACACCTTC
NA,TRBD1,TRBJ2-3,14,TRBV6-6,CASRDRENLHTQYF,TGTGCCAGCCGGGACAGGGAAAATTTGCATACGCAGTATTTT